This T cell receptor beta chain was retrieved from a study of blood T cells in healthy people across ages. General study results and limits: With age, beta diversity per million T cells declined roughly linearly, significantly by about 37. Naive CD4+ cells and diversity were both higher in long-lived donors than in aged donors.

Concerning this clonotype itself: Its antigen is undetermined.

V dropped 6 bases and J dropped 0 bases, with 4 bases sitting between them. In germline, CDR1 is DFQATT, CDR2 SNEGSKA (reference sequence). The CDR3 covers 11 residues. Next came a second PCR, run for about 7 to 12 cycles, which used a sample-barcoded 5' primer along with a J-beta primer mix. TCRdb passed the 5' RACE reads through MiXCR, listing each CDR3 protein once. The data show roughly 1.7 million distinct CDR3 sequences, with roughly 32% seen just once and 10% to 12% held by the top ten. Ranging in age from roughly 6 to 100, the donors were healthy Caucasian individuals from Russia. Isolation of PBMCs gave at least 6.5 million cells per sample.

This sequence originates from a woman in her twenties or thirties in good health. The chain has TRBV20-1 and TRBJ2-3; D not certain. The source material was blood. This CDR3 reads CSAASTDTQYF. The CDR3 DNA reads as TGCAGTGCCGCTAGCACAGATACGCAGTATTTT.